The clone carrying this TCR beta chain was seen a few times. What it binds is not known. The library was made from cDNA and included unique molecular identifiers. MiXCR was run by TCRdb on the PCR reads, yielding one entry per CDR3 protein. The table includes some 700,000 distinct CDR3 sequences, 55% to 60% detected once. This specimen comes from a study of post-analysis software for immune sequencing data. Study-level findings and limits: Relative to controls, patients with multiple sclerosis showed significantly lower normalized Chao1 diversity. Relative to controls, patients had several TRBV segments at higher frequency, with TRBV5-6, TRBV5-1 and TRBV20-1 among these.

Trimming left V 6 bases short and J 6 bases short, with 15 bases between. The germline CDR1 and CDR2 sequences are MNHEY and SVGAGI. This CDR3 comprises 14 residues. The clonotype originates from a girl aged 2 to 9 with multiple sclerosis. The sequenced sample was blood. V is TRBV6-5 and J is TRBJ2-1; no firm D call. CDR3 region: CASSQSGWVNEQFF. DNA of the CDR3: TGTGCCAGCAGCCAATCCGGATGGGTCAATGAGCAGTTCTTC.